These 14 T cell receptor beta chains share one sample of origin, sequenced in a study of control samples from healthy donors and cancer patients (dated by TCRdb to 2020 to 2022). Libraries were constructed by the immunoSEQ multiplex PCR assay. TCRdb stores this immuneACCESS table with in-frame sequences only. Part of the clones is absent; in the studies checked, under half of the shortfall reflects unresolved V genes, and no reason is known for the rest. The table for this sample lists over 200,000 clones; over 75% of them were counted only once. About 14% of the sample lies in the top ten. The source material was PBMCs. These receptors were taken from a woman aged 55-69 years with lung cancer.

The rearrangement links TRBV9 to TRBJ2-7; D remains ambiguous. This CDR3 is 13 amino acids long. V was pared by 0 bases and J by 3 bases, with 7 bases between. Germline V gene sequence: CDR1 SGDLS, CDR2 YYNGEE. The CDR3 sequence is CASSVGPDYEQYF. As DNA, the CDR3 is TGTGCCAGCAGCGTAGGGCCGGACTACGAGCAGTACTTC.

This clone was recorded only once. CDR3 in amino acids: CASSWGAGEQYF. The CDR3 nucleotides are TGTGCCAGCAGTTGGGGGGCGGGGGAGCAGTACTTC. The chain combines TRBV6-2 or TRBV6-3 with TRBJ2-7; D may match TRBD1 or TRBD2 (6 bases each). This CDR3 is built from 12 residues. V lost 4 bases and J lost 7, with 11 bases in between. Germline CDR1 and CDR2: MNHEY and SVGEGT.

The V call is TRBV2, the J call TRBJ1-5; D is ambiguous. This CDR3 contains 12 residues. Trimming stripped 6 bases from V and 9 bases from J, with 12 bases between. CDR1 SNHLY and CDR2 FYNNEI come from the germline V gene. CDR3: CASRPPGGPQHF. In DNA form, the CDR3 reads TGTGCCAGCAGGCCTCCGGGCGGGCCCCAGCATTTT.

The J gene is TRBJ2-4, the V gene TRBV10-2; D is perhaps TRBD1 (5 bases). The CDR3 totals 15 residues. The germline V gene encodes CDR1 WSHSY and CDR2 SAAADI. V dropped 3 bases and J dropped 0 bases, with 9 bases sitting between them. The CDR3 spells CASSEGELAKNIQYF. Written as DNA, the CDR3 is TGCGCCAGCAGTGAAGGGGAACTAGCCAAAAACATTCAGTACTTC.

V is TRBV5-1 and J is TRBJ2-5; D is ambiguous. The CDR3 totals 13 residues. From germline, CDR1 is SGHRS and CDR2 YFSETQ. V dropped 5 bases and J dropped 2 bases, with 10 bases sitting between them. The CDR3 region has the DNA TGCGCCAGCAGGTTAGGGTTTCAAGAGACCCAGTACTTC. Translated, it gives CASRLGFQETQYF.

The DNA of the CDR3 is TGTGCCTGGAGCAATAGGTTGGCCGGGACAGTGAACACTGAAGCTTTCTTT. It specifies CAWSNRLAGTVNTEAFF. The chain recombines TRBV30 with TRBJ1-1, with 7 bases matching TRBD1. The CDR3 consists of 17 residues. Germline-derived CDR1 and CDR2 are GTSNPN and SVGIG (reference sequence). V was pared by 3 bases and J by 0 bases, with 13 bases of the junction left unmatched.

The chain combines TRBV5-4 with TRBJ1-2, with a possible D match to TRBD1 (5 bases). The germline CDR1 and CDR2 sequences are SGHNT and YYREEE (reference sequence). This CDR3 is 15 amino acids long. Between the trimmed V and J ends, which lost 3 bases and 4 bases, there was a span of 16 bases. Written as DNA, the CDR3 is TGTGCCAGCAGCTCCCCCCTAGGGGCGAGCTATGGCTACACCTTC. Translated, it gives CASSSPLGASYGYTF. Full variable domain (remainder filled in from reference TRBV5-4 and TRBJ1-2): ETGVTQSPTHLIKTRGQQVTLRCSSQSGHNTVSWYQQALGQGPQFIFQYYREEENGRGNFPPRFSGLQFPNYSSELNVNALELDDSALYLCASSSPLGASYGYTFGSGTRLTVV.

The chain employs TRBV2 and TRBJ1-4; 8 bases match TRBD1. The CDR3 covers 15 residues. The ends lost 5 bases at V and 7 bases at J; junction bases unmatched: 9. Looked up from germline, CDR1 is SNHLY and CDR2 is FYNNEI. The CDR3 DNA reads TGTGCCAGCAGTCAAGGACAGGGATTTAGTGAAAAACTGTTTTTT. This sequence encodes CASSQGQGFSEKLFF.

The V gene is TRBV28, the J gene TRBJ1-3; 10 nucleotides align to TRBD1. The V gene's germline CDR1 is MDHEN and CDR2 SYDVKM. The V and J ends lost 6 bases and 7 bases, in that order; junction bases with no gene match: 12. This CDR3 region has 16 residues. Here the CDR3 DNA reads TGTGCCAGCAGCCAACCCGGGACAGGGGACCCTAACACCATATATTTT. This encodes CASSQPGTGDPNTIYF.

This sequence joins TRBV3-1 (or the pseudogene TRBV3-2) and TRBJ1-2; D call uncertain. V was shortened by 0 bases and J by 6 bases, with 11 bases between the two germline ends. CDR1 is LGHDT and CDR2 is YNNKEL in the germline V gene (reference sequence). The CDR3 sequence is 14 residues long. For the CDR3, the DNA is TGTGCCAGCAGCCAAGATACCCCCTTCGATGGCTACACCTTC. Its protein product is CASSQDTPFDGYTF.

V and J are TRBV20-1 and TRBJ1-4; perhaps TRBD1 as D (6 bases). Germline assignment: CDR1 DFQATT and CDR2 SNEGSKA (reference sequence). This CDR3 is 11 amino acids long. V lost 5 bases, J lost 8 bases, and 9 bases lay in between. The CDR3: CSAQGNEKLFF. CDR3 bases: TGCAGTGCTCAGGGGAACGAAAAACTGTTTTTT.

The CDR3: CASSLRVSTDTQYF. CDR3 coding DNA: TGTGCCAGCAGCTTAAGGGTCAGCACAGATACGCAGTATTTT. The rearrangement links TRBV7-3 to TRBJ2-3; no definite D call. Trimming stripped 1 base from V and 0 bases from J, with 5 bases between. In germline, CDR1 is SGHTA, CDR2 FQGTGA. This CDR3 has 14 residues.

The V and J genes are TRBV3-1 (or the pseudogene TRBV3-2) and TRBJ2-7; D not certain. This CDR3 has 11 residues. The V end was cut by 4 bases, the J end by 4 bases, with 5 bases between. The germline V gene encodes CDR1 LGHDT and CDR2 YNNKEL (reference sequence). The CDR3 nucleotides read TGTGCCAGCAGCCGTGTTTACGAGCAGTACTTC. Translation gives CASSRVYEQYF.

To note about this clone: Other DNA variants within this sample encode the same CDR3. V usage is TRBV5-1 and J usage is TRBJ2-5; 10 bases line up with TRBD1. In germline, CDR1 is SGHRS, CDR2 YFSETQ. The CDR3 loop spans 14 amino acids. With V trimmed by 4 bases and J by 5 bases, 5 bases remained unmatched. CDR3 in amino acids: CASSPGTGVETQYF. As DNA, the CDR3 is TGCGCCAGCAGCCCCGGGACAGGGGTGGAGACCCAGTACTTC.